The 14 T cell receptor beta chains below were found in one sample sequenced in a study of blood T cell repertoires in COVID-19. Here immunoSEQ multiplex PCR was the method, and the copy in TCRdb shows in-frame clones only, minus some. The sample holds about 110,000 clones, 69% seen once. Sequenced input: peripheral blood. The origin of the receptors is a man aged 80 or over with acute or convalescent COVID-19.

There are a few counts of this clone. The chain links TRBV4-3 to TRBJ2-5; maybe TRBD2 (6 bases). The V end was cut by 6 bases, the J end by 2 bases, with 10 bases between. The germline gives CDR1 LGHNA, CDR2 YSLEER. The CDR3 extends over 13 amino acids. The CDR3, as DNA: TGCGCCAGCAGTAGGGACTTTCAAGAGACCCAGTACTTC. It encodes CASSRDFQETQYF.

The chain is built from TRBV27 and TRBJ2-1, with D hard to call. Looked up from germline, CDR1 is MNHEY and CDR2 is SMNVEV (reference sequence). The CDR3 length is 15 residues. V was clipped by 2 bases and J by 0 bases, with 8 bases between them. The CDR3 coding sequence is TGTGCCAGCAGTTTAGGGCGCAGCTCCTACAATGAGCAGTTCTTC. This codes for CASSLGRSSYNEQFF.

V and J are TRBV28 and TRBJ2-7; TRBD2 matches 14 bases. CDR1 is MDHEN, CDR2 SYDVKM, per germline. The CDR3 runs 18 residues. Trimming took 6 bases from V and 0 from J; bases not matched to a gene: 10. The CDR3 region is CASSSRTSGRSGSYEQYF. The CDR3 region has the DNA TGTGCCAGCAGCTCGCGGACTAGCGGGAGGTCCGGCTCCTACGAGCAGTACTTC. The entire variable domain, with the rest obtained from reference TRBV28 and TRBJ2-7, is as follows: DVKVTQSSRYLVKRTGEKVFLECVQDMDHENMFWYRQDPGLGLRLIYFSYDVKMKEKGDIPEGYSVSREKKERFSLILESASTNQTSMYLCASSSRTSGRSGSYEQYFGPGTRLTVT.

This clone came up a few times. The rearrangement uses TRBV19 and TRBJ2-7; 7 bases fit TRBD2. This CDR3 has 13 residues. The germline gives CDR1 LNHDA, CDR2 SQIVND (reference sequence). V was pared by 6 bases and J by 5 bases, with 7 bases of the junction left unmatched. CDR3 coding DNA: TGTGCCAGTAGCGCGGGAGCCCGAAACGAGCAGTACTTC. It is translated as CASSAGARNEQYF.

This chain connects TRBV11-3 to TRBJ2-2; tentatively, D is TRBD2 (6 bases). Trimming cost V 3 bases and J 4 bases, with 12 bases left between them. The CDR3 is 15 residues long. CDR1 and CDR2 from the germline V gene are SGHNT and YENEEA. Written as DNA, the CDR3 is TGTGCCAGCAGCTTTAGTACTAGCCCCACCGGGGAGCTGTTTTTT. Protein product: CASSFSTSPTGELFF.

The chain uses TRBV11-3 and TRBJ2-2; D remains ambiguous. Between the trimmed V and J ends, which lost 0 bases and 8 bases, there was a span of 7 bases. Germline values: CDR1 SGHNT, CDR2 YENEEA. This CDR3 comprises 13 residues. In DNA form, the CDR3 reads TGTGCCAGCAGCTTAGATCGTACAGGGGAGCTGTTTTTT. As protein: CASSLDRTGELFF.

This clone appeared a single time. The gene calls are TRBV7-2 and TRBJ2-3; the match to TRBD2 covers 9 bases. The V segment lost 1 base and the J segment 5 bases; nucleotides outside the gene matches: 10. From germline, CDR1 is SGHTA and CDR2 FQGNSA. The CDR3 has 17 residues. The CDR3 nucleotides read TGTGCCAGCAGCTTAGTCGCGCGGGAGGGCCTGCAAGATACGCAGTATTTT. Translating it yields CASSLVAREGLQDTQYF.

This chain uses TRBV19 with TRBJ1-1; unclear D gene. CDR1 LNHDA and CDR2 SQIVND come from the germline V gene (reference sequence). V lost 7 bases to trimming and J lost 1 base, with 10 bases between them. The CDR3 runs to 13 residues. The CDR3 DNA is TGTGCCAGTATTGGGCCTTGGAACACTGAAGCTTTCTTT. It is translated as CASIGPWNTEAFF.

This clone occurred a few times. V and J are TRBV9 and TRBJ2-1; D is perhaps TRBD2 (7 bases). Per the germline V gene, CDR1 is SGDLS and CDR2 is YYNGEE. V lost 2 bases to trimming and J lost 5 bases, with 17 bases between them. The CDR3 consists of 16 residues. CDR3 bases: TGTGCCAGCAGCGTCTCGGGGGGCGCATTGGACAATGAGCAGTTCTTC. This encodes CASSVSGGALDNEQFF.

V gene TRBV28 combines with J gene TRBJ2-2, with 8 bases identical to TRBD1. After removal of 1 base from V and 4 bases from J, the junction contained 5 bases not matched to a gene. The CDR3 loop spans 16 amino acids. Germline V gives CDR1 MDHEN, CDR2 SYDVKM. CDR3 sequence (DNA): TGTGCCAGCAGTTTATTCGTCAGGGGGCTCACCGGGGAGCTGTTTTTT. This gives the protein CASSLFVRGLTGELFF.

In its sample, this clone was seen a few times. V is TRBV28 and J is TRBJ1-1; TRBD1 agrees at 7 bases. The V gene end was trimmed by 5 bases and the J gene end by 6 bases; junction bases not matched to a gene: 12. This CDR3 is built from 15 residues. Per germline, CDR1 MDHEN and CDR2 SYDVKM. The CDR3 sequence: CASSPSGTAGAEAFF. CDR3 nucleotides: TGTGCCAGCAGTCCCTCCGGGACAGCGGGCGCTGAAGCTTTCTTT. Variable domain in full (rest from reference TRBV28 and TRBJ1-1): DVKVTQSSRYLVKRTGEKVFLECVQDMDHENMFWYRQDPGLGLRLIYFSYDVKMKEKGDIPEGYSVSREKKERFSLILESASTNQTSMYLCASSPSGTAGAEAFFGQGTRLTVV.

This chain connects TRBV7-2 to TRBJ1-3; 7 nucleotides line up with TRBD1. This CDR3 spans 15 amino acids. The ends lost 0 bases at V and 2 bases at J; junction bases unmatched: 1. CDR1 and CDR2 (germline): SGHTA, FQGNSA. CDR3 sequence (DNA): TGTGCCAGCAGCTTAGCGACAGGGACTGGAAACACCATATATTTT. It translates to CASSLATGTGNTIYF.

CDR3 sequence reads: CASSLSLGTEAFF. For the CDR3, the DNA is TGTGCCAGCAGCTTAAGCCTCGGCACTGAAGCTTTCTTT. This chain links TRBV11-2 with TRBJ1-1; the D is unclear. V was clipped by 2 bases and J by 4 bases, with 8 bases between them. Germline loops: CDR1 SGHAT, CDR2 FQNNGV. The CDR3 loop spans 13 amino acids.

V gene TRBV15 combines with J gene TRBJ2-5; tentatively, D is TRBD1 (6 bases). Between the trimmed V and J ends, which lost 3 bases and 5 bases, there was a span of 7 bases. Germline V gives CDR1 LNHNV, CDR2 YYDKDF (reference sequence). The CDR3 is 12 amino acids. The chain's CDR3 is CATSRRGETQYF. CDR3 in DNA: TGTGCCACCAGCAGGAGGGGGGAGACCCAGTACTTC.